Listed here are 27 T cell receptor beta chains from one sample, sequenced in a study of T-cell reconstitution after alpha-beta-depleted transplantation in children. Unique molecular identifiers were incorporated when the TCRbeta library was constructed. TCRdb ran MiXCR on the PCR reads and lists one entry per CDR3 protein. The sample records approximately 490,000 distinct CDR3 sequences, around 13% being singletons. The source material was PBMCs from the stem cell graft donor, sampled from the stem cell graft. The receptors were sampled from a human donor who donated a stem cell graft to a child with combined immunodeficiency.

The gene calls are TRBV7-9 and TRBJ2-7; 8 bases align to TRBD2. V was pared by 5 bases and J by 3 bases, with 9 bases of the junction left unmatched. This CDR3 comprises 15 residues. Germline V gene lookup returns CDR1 SEHNR and CDR2 FQNEAQ (reference sequence). CDR3 DNA: TGTGCCAGCAGCAGAGCGTCTAGCGGGCGCTACGAGCAGTACTTC. Protein: CASSRASSGRYEQYF.

This clonotype appeared a few times. The chain combines TRBV13 with TRBJ2-1; D ambiguous. The CDR3 sequence is 16 residues long. Trimming took 0 bases from V and 5 from J, leaving 14 bases between them. Germline V gene data show CDR1 as PRHDT and CDR2 as FYEKMQ (reference sequence). CDR3 bases: TGTGCCAGCAGCTTAGGACGAATTGAAGGAGACAATGAGCAGTTCTTC. Encoded protein: CASSLGRIEGDNEQFF.

A few counts support this clonotype. The chain has TRBV12-3 or TRBV12-4 and TRBJ2-1; D is perhaps TRBD2 (6 bases). The CDR3 has 13 amino acids. Trimming took off 6 bases at V and 4 bases at J, with 10 bases between the two ends. CDR3 in DNA: TGTGCCAGCAGATATGGACTATACAATGAGCAGTTCTTC. Protein: CASRYGLYNEQFF.

This clonotype appeared many times. The chain joins TRBV27 to TRBJ2-3; D remains unclear. The CDR3 spans 16 residues. V was trimmed by 2 bases and J by 0 bases, leaving 12 bases between them. From germline, CDR1 is MNHEY and CDR2 SMNVEV (reference sequence). In DNA, the CDR3 is TGTGCCAGCAGTTTAGGCCTGACGTCTAGCACAGATACGCAGTATTTT. It translates to CASSLGLTSSTDTQYF.

This clonotype was counted many times. The gene calls are TRBV12-3 or TRBV12-4 and TRBJ2-5, with TRBD2 identical over 15 bases. The V and J ends lost 6 bases and 4 bases, in that order; junction bases with no gene match: 6. The length of the CDR3 is 16 residues. The DNA of the CDR3 is TGTGCCAGCAGCCCCGGACTAGCGGGGGGGAGAGAGACCCAGTACTTC. This sequence encodes CASSPGLAGGRETQYF.

The genes are TRBV2 and TRBJ2-3, with D hard to call. Germline V lookup: CDR1 SNHLY, CDR2 FYNNEI. This CDR3 contains 15 residues. Trimming left V 9 bases short and J 3 bases short, with 19 bases between. The CDR3 region has the DNA TGTGCCAGTGACGCCCGGGTGGGGTGGACAGATACGCAGTATTTT. This translates into CASDARVGWTDTQYF.

This clonotype turned up a few times. The V and J genes are TRBV4-3 and TRBJ2-1, with TRBD2 matching 10 bases. CDR3 size: 16 residues. V lost 2 bases, J lost 4 bases, and 5 bases stayed unmatched. Germline-derived CDR1 and CDR2 are LGHNA and YSLEER. CDR3 coding DNA: TGCGCCAGCAGCCAACTAGCGGGGGCCCCTTACAATGAGCAGTTCTTC. Its translation is CASSQLAGAPYNEQFF.

This chain links TRBV6-5 with TRBJ2-2, with 8 nucleotides matching TRBD2. The CDR3 has 18 amino acids. V shed 2 bases, J shed 4 bases, and the junction held 12 bases outside the gene matches. The germline V gene has CDR1 MNHEY and CDR2 SVGAGI. CDR3 protein: CASSYPPEASGPTGELFF. As DNA, the CDR3 is TGTGCCAGCAGTTACCCCCCTGAGGCTAGCGGGCCCACCGGGGAGCTGTTTTTT.

This clonotype was observed at least ten times. CDR3 coding DNA: TGTGCCAGCAGCTTCACACCTCCCCAGGCTAGGAATGGCTACACCTTC. It translates to CASSFTPPQARNGYTF. The gene calls are TRBV7-2 and TRBJ1-2; D gene uncertain. V was pared by 3 bases and J by 6 bases, with 20 bases between. CDR3 length: 16 residues. Per the germline V gene, CDR1 is SGHTA and CDR2 is FQGNSA. Combining the CDR3 with reference TRBV7-2 and TRBJ1-2 gives the whole variable domain GAGVSQSPSNKVTEKGKDVELRCDPISGHTALYWYRQSLGQGLEFLIYFQGNSAPDKSGLPSDRFSAERTGGSVSTLTIQRTQQEDSAVYLCASSFTPPQARNGYTFGSGTRLTVV.

The chain combines TRBV13 with TRBJ2-5; unclear D gene. The CDR3 is 13 residues long. CDR1 and CDR2 from the germline V gene are PRHDT and FYEKMQ (reference sequence). V was trimmed by 5 bases and J by 4 bases, leaving 11 bases between them. The CDR3 sequence: CASSVRSGETQYF. As DNA, the CDR3 is TGTGCCAGCAGCGTCCGGTCAGGAGAGACCCAGTACTTC.

This clonotype appeared a few times. The chain joins TRBV6-2 or TRBV6-3 to TRBJ2-4; 10 bases map to TRBD2. Germline V lookup: CDR1 MNHEY, CDR2 SVGEGT. The CDR3 covers 18 residues. V trimming: 2 bases; J trimming: 5 bases; junction bases outside the gene matches: 12. CDR3 region: CASSYGRSSGSEENIQYF. CDR3 sequence (DNA): TGTGCCAGCAGTTACGGCAGATCTAGCGGGAGTGAAGAAAACATTCAGTACTTC.

The chain combines TRBV5-1 with TRBJ2-7; D is unresolved. From germline, CDR1 is SGHRS and CDR2 YFSETQ. The CDR3 is 14 amino acids. Between the trimmed V and J ends, which lost 1 base and 5 bases, there was a span of 13 bases. The CDR3 sequence: CASSLPDARDEQYF. DNA of the CDR3: TGCGCCAGCAGCTTGCCCGATGCAAGGGACGAGCAGTACTTC.

This clonotype was seen repeatedly, ten times or more. The junction departs from the called germline gene at one end, perhaps through a read error. V and J are TRBV5-1 and TRBJ2-7, with 10 bases identical to TRBD2. The length of the CDR3 is 15 residues. In germline, CDR1 is SGHRS, CDR2 YFSETQ. In DNA form, the CDR3 reads TGCGCCAGCAGCTTGGATGGGACTAGCGCCTATGAGCAGTACTTC. It translates to CASSLDGTSAYEQYF.

This clonotype was seen many times. The CDR3 protein is CASRQGNTEAFF. CDR3 sequence (DNA): TGTGCCAGCAGGCAGGGCAACACTGAAGCTTTCTTT. The rearrangement links TRBV6-5 to TRBJ1-1; a possible D gene is TRBD1 (5 bases). The CDR3 covers 12 residues. Trimming removed 6 bases from V and 2 bases from J, with 7 bases in between. The V gene's germline CDR1 is MNHEY and CDR2 SVGAGI.

The sample holds a few counts of this clonotype. The J gene is TRBJ2-6, the V gene TRBV6-5; 11 bases map to TRBD2. The CDR3 runs 19 residues. With 2 bases clipped from V and 0 bases from J, the junction kept 6 bases outside the gene matches. Germline lookup yields CDR1 MNHEY and CDR2 SVGAGI. The CDR3 bases are TGTGCCAGCAGTTACATCCTTAGCGGGGGGGCCTCTGGGGCCAACGTCCTGACTTTC. Amino acids: CASSYILSGGASGANVLTF.

This chain uses TRBV10-3 with TRBJ2-5; 12 bases are a match to TRBD1. CDR1 is ENHRY, CDR2 SYGVKD, per germline. V trimming: 3 bases; J trimming: 5 bases; junction bases outside the gene matches: 10. This CDR3 contains 17 residues. The CDR3 loop reads CAISDPRWDRGPETQYF. CDR3 sequence (DNA): TGTGCCATCAGTGACCCGAGGTGGGACAGGGGGCCGGAGACCCAGTACTTC.

V usage is TRBV10-3 and J usage is TRBJ1-5; no reliable D call. The CDR3 covers 13 residues. The germline V gene has CDR1 ENHRY and CDR2 SYGVKD. V was trimmed by 4 bases and J by 1 base, leaving 5 bases between them. The CDR3 reads CAISVDSNQPQHF. For the CDR3, the DNA is TGTGCCATCAGTGTCGACAGCAATCAGCCCCAGCATTTT.

This chain links TRBV5-1 with TRBJ1-3; D not resolved. Germline loops: CDR1 SGHRS, CDR2 YFSETQ. Trimming stripped 0 bases from V and 2 bases from J, with 6 bases between. The CDR3 is 14 residues long. CDR3 DNA: TGCGCCAGCAGCTTGGTACAGCCTGGAAACACCATATATTTT. Its protein product is CASSLVQPGNTIYF.

This clonotype was observed at least ten times. V gene TRBV5-1 combines with J gene TRBJ2-1; no firm D call. The CDR3 extends over 15 amino acids. Per the germline V gene, CDR1 is SGHRS and CDR2 is YFSETQ. Trimming pared 0 bases from V and 0 bases from J, leaving 7 bases between. CDR3 region: CASSLGPDSYNEQFF. CDR3 bases: TGCGCCAGCAGCTTGGGACCCGACTCCTACAATGAGCAGTTCTTC.

This clonotype was picked up a small number of times. The V call is TRBV4-2, the J call TRBJ2-1; D is ambiguous. V lost 0 bases to trimming and J lost 8 bases, with 14 bases between them. The CDR3 sequence is 15 residues long. Germline lookup yields CDR1 LGHNA and CDR2 YNFKEQ. This CDR3 is CASSQDDASVDEQFF. CDR3 nucleotides: TGTGCCAGCAGCCAAGATGACGCCTCAGTGGATGAGCAGTTCTTC.

This clonotype occurred a few times. V is TRBV29-1 and J is TRBJ2-5, with D possibly TRBD2 on 6 matching bases. This CDR3 is built from 15 residues. Trimming took off 4 bases at V and 1 base at J, with 16 bases between the two ends. Germline V gene lookup returns CDR1 SQVTM and CDR2 ANQGSEA. CDR3 in DNA: TGCAGCGTTGTAGATACGCGGGGCCCCCAAGAGACCCAGTACTTC. Translated, it gives CSVVDTRGPQETQYF. The variable domain in full, completed from reference TRBV29-1 and TRBJ2-5, reads SAVISQKPSRDICQRGTSLTIQCQVDSQVTMMFWYRQQPGQSLTLIATANQGSEATYESGFVIDKFPISRPNLTFSTLTVSNMSPEDSSIYLCSVVDTRGPQETQYFGPGTRLLVL.

V and J are TRBV28 and TRBJ2-1; perhaps TRBD2 as D (6 bases). The CDR3 totals 16 residues. Germline V gene sequence: CDR1 MDHEN, CDR2 SYDVKM. The ends were cut back, 3 bases at V and 5 bases at J, with 17 bases in the middle. The CDR3 DNA sequence: TGTGCCAGCAGTTTTGGGGCCCCATGGGGGGACAATGAGCAGTTCTTC. This sequence encodes CASSFGAPWGDNEQFF.

This clonotype was seen at least ten times. The chain carries TRBV9 and TRBJ2-3, with 7 positions matching TRBD2. There are 16 residues in the CDR3. CDR1 is SGDLS, CDR2 YYNGEE, per germline. With V trimmed by 4 bases and J by 3 bases, 11 bases remained unmatched. CDR3 in amino acids: CASSQVASGLTDTQYF. The CDR3 DNA reads TGTGCCAGCAGCCAGGTGGCTAGCGGATTAACAGATACGCAGTATTTT.

This clonotype came up many times. This sequence joins TRBV29-1 and TRBJ2-1, with D possibly called TRBD1 or TRBD2 (6 bases each). From germline, CDR1 is SQVTM and CDR2 ANQGSEA. With 5 bases removed from V and 9 bases from J, the gap between germline ends came to 17 bases. The CDR3 runs to 13 residues. CDR3: CSVQRRGHGEQFF. CDR3 sequence (DNA): TGCAGCGTTCAACGGAGGGGACACGGTGAGCAGTTCTTC.

This clonotype has at least ten counts. The genes are TRBV6-1 and TRBJ2-5; D perhaps matches TRBD2 (7 bases). V was pared by 3 bases and J by 1 base, with 9 bases between. This CDR3 is 14 amino acids long. Germline V gives CDR1 MNHNS, CDR2 SASEGT. The CDR3 DNA is TGTGCCAGCAGTGAGGGGGGGCTCCAAGAGACCCAGTACTTC. Translated: CASSEGGLQETQYF.

There are a few counts of this clonotype. This sequence joins TRBV5-1 and TRBJ2-5; D might be TRBD1 (6 bases). With 4 bases removed from V and 2 bases from J, the gap between germline ends came to 12 bases. The CDR3 extends over 14 amino acids. CDR1 and CDR2 from the germline V gene are SGHRS and YFSETQ. The CDR3 sequence is CASSNRDTQETQYF. The CDR3 DNA sequence: TGCGCCAGCAGCAACCGGGACACTCAAGAGACCCAGTACTTC.

The chain carries TRBV5-8 and TRBJ2-1, with unresolved D. This CDR3 contains 14 residues. Per germline, CDR1 SGHTS and CDR2 YDEGEE. Trimming removed 2 bases at V and 9 bases at J, with 15 bases between. CDR3: CASSLSPRAGEQFF. The CDR3 DNA reads TGTGCCAGCAGCTTAAGCCCCCGTGCAGGTGAGCAGTTCTTC.